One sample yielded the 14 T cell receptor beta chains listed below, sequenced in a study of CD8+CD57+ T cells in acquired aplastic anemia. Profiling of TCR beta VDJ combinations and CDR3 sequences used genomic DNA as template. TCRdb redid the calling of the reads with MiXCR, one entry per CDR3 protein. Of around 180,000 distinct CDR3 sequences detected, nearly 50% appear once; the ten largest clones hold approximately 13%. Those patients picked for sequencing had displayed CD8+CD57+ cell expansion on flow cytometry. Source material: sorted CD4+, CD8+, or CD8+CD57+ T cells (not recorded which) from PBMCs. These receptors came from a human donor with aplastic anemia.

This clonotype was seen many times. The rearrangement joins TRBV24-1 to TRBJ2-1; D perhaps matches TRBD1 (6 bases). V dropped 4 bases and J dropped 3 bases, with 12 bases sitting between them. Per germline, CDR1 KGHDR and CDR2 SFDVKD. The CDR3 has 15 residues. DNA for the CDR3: TGTGCCACCAGTGACCCCCTCAGGGGCTACAATGAGCAGTTCTTC. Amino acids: CATSDPLRGYNEQFF.

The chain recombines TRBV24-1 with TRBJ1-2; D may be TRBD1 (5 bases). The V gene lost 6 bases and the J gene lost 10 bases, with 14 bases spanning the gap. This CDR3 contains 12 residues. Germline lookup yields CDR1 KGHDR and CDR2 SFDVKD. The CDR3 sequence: CATSRGRSDYTF. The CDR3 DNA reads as TGTGCCACCAGTCGGGGGAGATCAGACTACACCTTC.

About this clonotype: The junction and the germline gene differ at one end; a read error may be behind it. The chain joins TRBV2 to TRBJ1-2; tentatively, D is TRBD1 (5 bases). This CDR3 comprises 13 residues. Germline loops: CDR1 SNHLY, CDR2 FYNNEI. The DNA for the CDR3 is TGTGCCAGCTCCCCAGGGCAAAACTATGGCCACACCTTC. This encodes CASSPGQNYGHTF.

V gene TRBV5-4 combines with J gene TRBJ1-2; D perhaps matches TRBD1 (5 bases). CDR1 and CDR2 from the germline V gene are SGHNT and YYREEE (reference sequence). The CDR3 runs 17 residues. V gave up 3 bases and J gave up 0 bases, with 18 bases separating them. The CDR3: CASSSDSPKGSNYGYTF. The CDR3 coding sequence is TGTGCCAGCAGCTCCGACAGCCCCAAGGGGTCTAACTATGGCTACACCTTC.

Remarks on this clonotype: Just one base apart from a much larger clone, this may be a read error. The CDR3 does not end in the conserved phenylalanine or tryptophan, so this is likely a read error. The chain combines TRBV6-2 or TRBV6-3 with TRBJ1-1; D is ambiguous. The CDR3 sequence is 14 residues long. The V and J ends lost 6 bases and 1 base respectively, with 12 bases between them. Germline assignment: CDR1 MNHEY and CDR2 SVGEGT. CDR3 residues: CASSFSTTNTEAFL. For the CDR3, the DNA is TGTGCCAGCAGCTTCTCGACAACGAACACTGAAGCTTTCCTT.

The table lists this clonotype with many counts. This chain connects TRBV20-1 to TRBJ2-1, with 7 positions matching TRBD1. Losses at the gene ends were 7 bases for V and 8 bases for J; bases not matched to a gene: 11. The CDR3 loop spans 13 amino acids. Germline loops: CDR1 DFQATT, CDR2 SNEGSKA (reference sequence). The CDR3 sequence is CSVKGAGRDEQFF. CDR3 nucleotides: TGCAGTGTTAAGGGGGCCGGCCGGGATGAGCAGTTCTTC.

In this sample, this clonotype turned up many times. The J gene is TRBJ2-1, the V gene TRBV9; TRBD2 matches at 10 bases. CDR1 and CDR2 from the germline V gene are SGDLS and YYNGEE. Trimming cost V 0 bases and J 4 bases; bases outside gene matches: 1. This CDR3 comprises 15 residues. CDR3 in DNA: TGTGCCAGCAGCGTAGAAGCGGGGGGGTACAATGAGCAGTTCTTC. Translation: CASSVEAGGYNEQFF. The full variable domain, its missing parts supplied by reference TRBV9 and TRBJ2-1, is DSGVTQTPKHLITATGQRVTLRCSPRSGDLSVYWYQQSLDQGLQFLIQYYNGEERAKGNILERFSAQQFPDLHSELNLSSLELGDSALYFCASSVEAGGYNEQFFGPGTRLTVL.

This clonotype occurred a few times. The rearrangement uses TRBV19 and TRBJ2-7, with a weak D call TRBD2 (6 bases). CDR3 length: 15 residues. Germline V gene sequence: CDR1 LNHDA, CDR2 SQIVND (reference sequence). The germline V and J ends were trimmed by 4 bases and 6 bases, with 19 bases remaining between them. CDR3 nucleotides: TGTGCCAGTAGTAGAGGGGCAGGGAGGTCCGGCGAGCAGTACTTC. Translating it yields CASSRGAGRSGEQYF.

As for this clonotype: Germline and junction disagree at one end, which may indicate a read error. In DNA form, the CDR3 reads TGTGCCAGTAGGCCCACAAGGTTGGACACCGGGGAGCTGCTTTTC. This sequence encodes CASRPTRLDTGELLF. The J gene is TRBJ2-2, the V gene TRBV19; either TRBD1 or TRBD2 may fit D (5 bases each). Germline V gene lookup returns CDR1 LNHDA and CDR2 SQIVND (reference sequence). This CDR3 contains 15 residues.

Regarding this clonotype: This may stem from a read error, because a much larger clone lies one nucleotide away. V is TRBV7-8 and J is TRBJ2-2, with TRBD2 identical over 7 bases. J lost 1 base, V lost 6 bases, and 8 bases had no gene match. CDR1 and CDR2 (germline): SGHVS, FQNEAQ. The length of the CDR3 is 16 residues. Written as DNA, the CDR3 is TGTGCCAGCAGTCCAGGTGCGGGGGAGAACACCGGGGAGCTGTTTTTT. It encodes CASSPGAGENTGELFF.

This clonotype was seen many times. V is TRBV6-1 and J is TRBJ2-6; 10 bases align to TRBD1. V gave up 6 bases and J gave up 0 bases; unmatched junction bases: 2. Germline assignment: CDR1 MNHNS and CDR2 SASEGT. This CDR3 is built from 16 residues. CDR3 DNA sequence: TGTGCCAGCAGGGGACAGGGGAACTCTGGGGCCAACGTCCTGACTTTC. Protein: CASRGQGNSGANVLTF.

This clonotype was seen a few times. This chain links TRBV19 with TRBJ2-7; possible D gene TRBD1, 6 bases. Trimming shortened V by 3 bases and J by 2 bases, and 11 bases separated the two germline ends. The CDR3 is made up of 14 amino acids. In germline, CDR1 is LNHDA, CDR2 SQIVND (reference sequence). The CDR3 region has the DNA TGTGCCAGTAGTATGACAGGTACCCCCTACGAGCAGTACTTC. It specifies CASSMTGTPYEQYF.

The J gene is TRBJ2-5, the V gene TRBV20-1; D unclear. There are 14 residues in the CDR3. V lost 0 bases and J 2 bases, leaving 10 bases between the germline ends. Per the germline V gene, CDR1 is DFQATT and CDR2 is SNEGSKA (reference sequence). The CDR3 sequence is CSARDGSGQETQYF. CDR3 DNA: TGCAGTGCTAGAGATGGGTCAGGTCAAGAGACCCAGTACTTC.

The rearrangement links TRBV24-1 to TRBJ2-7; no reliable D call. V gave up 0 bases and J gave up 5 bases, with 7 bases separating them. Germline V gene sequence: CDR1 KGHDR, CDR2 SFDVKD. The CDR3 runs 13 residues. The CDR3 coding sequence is TGTGCCACCAGTGATTTGACAAGCGACGAGCAGTACTTC. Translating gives CATSDLTSDEQYF.